Only a few counts were recorded for the clone carrying this TCR beta chain. No antigen is known for it. This CDR3 contains 13 residues. The germline V gene has CDR1 SGDLS and CDR2 YYNGEE. Trimming left V 0 bases short and J 7 bases short, with 11 bases between. This record comes from a study of beta chain features in type 1 diabetes. For the study at large: Sorted cells examined across all samples numbered roughly 100 million. Study outcomes and limitations: Sampled from patients, naive, central memory and Treg TCRB repertoires appeared more similar than those sampled from healthy donors. Individuals with type 1 diabetes displayed fewer insertions and more deletions at VDJ junctions.

Reverse transcribing all isolated RNA meant expressed TCRB transcripts were sequenced. Using immunoSEQ multiplex PCR, the repertoire was profiled, and TCRdb retains in-frame clones only, with some absent. Among about 620,000 clones listed, about 16% were seen once. Specimen: naive CD4+ T cells from blood. The V and J genes are TRBV9 and TRBJ2-7, with a weak D call TRBD2 (5 bases). This TCR came from a man aged 18 to 30 in good health. The chain's CDR3 is CASSVGGISEQYF. As DNA, the CDR3 is TGTGCCAGCAGCGTAGGAGGGATATCTGAGCAGTACTTC.